A single sample is the source of the 2 T cell receptor beta chains below, sequenced in a study of blood T cells in healthy people across ages (dated by TCRdb to the mid-2010s). Library creation used 5' RACE. For sequencing, an Illumina HiSeq 2500 was employed. A second PCR of about 6 to 11 cycles was performed with a sample-barcoded 5' primer and a J-beta primer mix. TCRdb reanalyzed the raw reads on its own, using fastp at Q25 for trimming and MiXCR for clone calling, and kept in-frame beta chains. Rows matching on CDR3 protein sequence are summarized as one entry with the most common DNA and genes. In all, the sample holds about 570,000 distinct CDR3 sequences, and roughly 28% of those were seen once. In total, the top ten clones hold approximately 17% of the sample. Sequencing was performed on blood. Every receptor here comes from a woman aged 70-85 years in good health.

There are a few counts of this clonotype. The CDR3 DNA sequence: TGCGCCAGCAGCTTAAGATCTACTAGCGGGGGGGCCGGAAACATTCAGTACTTC. It yields the protein CASSLRSTSGGAGNIQYF. This chain uses TRBV5-1 with TRBJ2-4, with 13 bases aligning to TRBD2. CDR1 is SGHRS, CDR2 YFSETQ, per germline. V shed 2 bases and J 6 bases; nucleotides not matched to a gene: 11. The CDR3 is 18 residues long.

The genes are TRBV20-1 and TRBJ1-3, with 8 bases fitting TRBD1. Looked up from germline, CDR1 is DFQATT and CDR2 is SNEGSKA (reference sequence). V shed 3 bases and J 2 bases; nucleotides not matched to a gene: 3. The CDR3 has 14 amino acids. This CDR3 reads CSASRGRAGNTIYF. CDR3 nucleotide sequence: TGCAGTGCTAGCAGGGGGCGTGCTGGAAACACCATATATTTT.